One and the same sample provided the 20 T cell receptor beta chains below, sequenced in a study of long-term antiretroviral therapy in people with HIV. Version v3.0 of the immunoSEQ assay ran at survey level. The assay was immunoSEQ multiplex PCR, and TCRdb's table has in-frame clones only and misses some. The sample lists about 20,000 clones; around four fifths were seen once. The material was unsorted PBMCs, obtained 1.2 years after starting antiretroviral therapy. The receptors were gathered from a woman aged 40 to 55 with HIV.

V is TRBV7-5 and J is TRBJ2-5; TRBD2, the D gene given by the table, was not confirmed from the DNA. TRBV7-5 is designated a pseudogene. The CDR3 is made up of 16 amino acids. This chain's CDR3 is CVRSLGASGSCETQYF. In DNA form, the CDR3 reads TGTGTCAGAAGCTTAGGGGCTAGCGGGAGTTGCGAGACCCAGTACTTC.

In its sample, this clone was seen a few times. The chain has TRBV27 and TRBJ1-5, with D uncertain. The CDR3 spans 16 residues. Germline V CDR1 and CDR2: MNHEY, SMNVEV (reference sequence). V lost 5 bases and J 2 bases, leaving 16 bases between the germline ends. CDR3 sequence: CASSPYGLSGNQPQHF. Written as DNA, the CDR3 is TGTGCCAGCAGTCCCTACGGACTGTCCGGCAATCAGCCCCAGCATTTT.

The V gene is TRBV28, the J gene TRBJ1-5; no clear D gene. The CDR3 is 14 amino acids. Trimming stripped 2 bases from V and 2 bases from J, with 7 bases between. Germline assignment: CDR1 MDHEN and CDR2 SYDVKM. The CDR3 is CASSLLQGNQPQHF. The CDR3 nucleotides read TGTGCCAGCAGTTTACTCCAGGGCAATCAGCCCCAGCATTTT.

V gene TRBV6-5 combines with J gene TRBJ1-1; no clear D. The V and J ends lost 0 bases and 7 bases respectively, with 9 bases between them. The length of the CDR3 is 13 residues. Germline lookup yields CDR1 MNHEY and CDR2 SVGAGI. The CDR3 DNA is TGTGCCAGCAGTTACTCGGCGCTGGATGAAGCTTTCTTT. It is translated as CASSYSALDEAFF.

The chain couples TRBV10-3 to TRBJ2-7, with TRBD2 as a possible D gene (5 bases). CDR3 length equals 12 residues. V dropped 1 base and J dropped 4 bases, with 5 bases sitting between them. Germline CDR1 and CDR2: ENHRY and SYGVKD. CDR3: CAISEWEYEQYF. The CDR3 DNA follows: TGTGCCATCAGTGAGTGGGAGTACGAGCAGTACTTC.

V usage is TRBV15 and J usage is TRBJ2-3, with no clear D. The CDR3 runs to 13 residues. The germline gives CDR1 LNHNV, CDR2 YYDKDF (reference sequence). V lost 0 bases and J lost 6, with 7 bases in between. CDR3 region: CATSRDLGDTQYF. Written as DNA, the CDR3 is TGTGCCACCAGCAGAGATCTTGGGGATACGCAGTATTTT.

The chain recombines TRBV10-3 with TRBJ2-2, with D perhaps TRBD1 (6 bases). The CDR3 contains 16 residues. Germline lookup yields CDR1 ENHRY and CDR2 SYGVKD. V was pared by 8 bases and J by 3 bases, with 19 bases between. The DNA for the CDR3 is TGTGCCATCCGGACCGGCGGCAACAGGGACACCGGGGAGCTGTTTTTT. This gives the protein CAIRTGGNRDTGELFF.

The chain links TRBV2 to TRBJ2-7; D ambiguous. Germline V gives CDR1 SNHLY, CDR2 FYNNEI. There are 12 residues in the CDR3. Trimming pared 1 base from V and 6 bases from J, leaving 7 bases between. Here the CDR3 DNA reads TGTGCCAGCAGTGAAGAATTCTCCGAGCAGTACTTC. This codes for CASSEEFSEQYF. The entire variable domain, with the rest obtained from reference TRBV2 and TRBJ2-7, is as follows: EPEVTQTPSHQVTQMGQEVILRCVPISNHLYFYWYRQILGQKVEFLVSFYNNEISEKSEIFDDQFSVERPDGSNFTLKIRSTKLEDSAMYFCASSEEFSEQYFGPGTRLTVT.

This chain connects TRBV6-1 to TRBJ1-2; tentatively, D is TRBD1 (5 bases). CDR3 size: 15 residues. Germline V CDR1 and CDR2: MNHNS, SASEGT. With 5 bases removed from V and 7 bases from J, the gap between germline ends came to 20 bases. CDR3 amino acids: CASSPGTTVMGGYTF. In DNA form, the CDR3 reads TGTGCCAGCAGTCCCGGGACCACTGTGATGGGTGGCTACACCTTC.

The V and J genes are TRBV5-1 and TRBJ2-2; TRBD2 aligns across 12 bases. The CDR3 is 15 residues long. The germline V gene has CDR1 SGHRS and CDR2 YFSETQ. The V segment lost 0 bases and the J segment 6 bases; nucleotides outside the gene matches: 0. CDR3 amino acids: CASSLGLAGAGELFF. The CDR3 DNA reads TGCGCCAGCAGCTTGGGACTAGCGGGAGCCGGGGAGCTGTTTTTT.

The chain links TRBV14 to TRBJ1-2; no reliable D call. CDR1 and CDR2 from the germline V gene are SGHDN and FVKESK. This CDR3 has 13 amino acids. The V end was cut by 1 base, the J end by 5 bases, with 8 bases between. The DNA of the CDR3 is TGTGCCAGCAGCCAAGTGGGTTGGTATGGCTACACCTTC. Its translation: CASSQVGWYGYTF.

The chain's CDR3 is CASSAGLAGYEQYF. The CDR3 bases are TGTGCCAGTAGTGCGGGACTAGCGGGCTACGAGCAGTACTTC. The chain combines TRBV19 with TRBJ2-7; 12 bases line up with TRBD2. Trimming at V came to 5 bases and at J to 3 bases, leaving 2 bases not matched to a gene. CDR1 and CDR2 from the germline V gene are LNHDA and SQIVND (reference sequence). The CDR3 contains 14 residues.

The rearrangement links TRBV18 to TRBJ2-3; maybe TRBD2 (5 bases). V lost 2 bases and J 4 bases, leaving 13 bases between the germline ends. CDR1 is KGHSH, CDR2 LQKENI, per germline. This CDR3 contains 15 residues. The CDR3 region is CASSPGMTGSDTQYF. The CDR3 bases are TGTGCCAGCTCACCAGGGATGACGGGGTCAGATACGCAGTATTTT.

The chain employs TRBV7-9 and TRBJ2-7, with 9 bases that match TRBD1. The V gene's germline CDR1 is SEHNR and CDR2 FQNEAQ (reference sequence). Unmatched junction bases numbered 9, after V lost 5 bases and J lost 7 bases. The CDR3 runs 14 residues. The CDR3 region has the DNA TGTGCCAGCAGCCCGGACCAGGACAGGGGTGAGCAGTACTTC. Its translation: CASSPDQDRGEQYF.

The chain recombines TRBV27 with TRBJ2-1; TRBD1 agrees at 10 bases. J was trimmed by 8 bases and V by 5 bases; bases with no gene match: 9. CDR3 size: 15 residues. Per the germline V gene, CDR1 is MNHEY and CDR2 is SMNVEV (reference sequence). The CDR3 spells CASSLGQGLIDEQFF. Here the CDR3 DNA reads TGTGCCAGCAGTCTGGGACAGGGGTTGATTGATGAGCAGTTCTTC.

The genes are TRBV7-9 and TRBJ1-2; 12 nucleotides line up with TRBD1. Germline-derived CDR1 and CDR2 are SEHNR and FQNEAQ (reference sequence). V lost 6 bases, J lost 6 bases, and 5 bases stayed unmatched. The CDR3 is 14 residues long. In DNA form, the CDR3 reads TGTGCCAGCAGACCTGGGACAGGGGGCGATGGCTACACCTTC. This codes for CASRPGTGGDGYTF.

The chain combines TRBV28 with TRBJ2-1; 12 bases line up with TRBD2. The CDR3 length is 15 residues. V gave up 4 bases and J gave up 9 bases; unmatched junction bases: 7. From germline, CDR1 is MDHEN and CDR2 SYDVKM. The chain's CDR3 is CASSSRLAGAGEQFF. In DNA, the CDR3 is TGTGCCAGCAGTTCAAGACTAGCGGGAGCTGGTGAGCAGTTCTTC.

This chain links TRBV25-1 with TRBJ1-4; D remains ambiguous. Germline V gene lookup returns CDR1 MGHDK and CDR2 SYGVNS. V lost 4 bases to trimming and J lost 5 bases, with 14 bases between them. The CDR3 contains 15 residues. The CDR3 DNA reads as TGTGCCAGCAGTGCTTTGGTTTTGTCGAATGAAAAACTGTTTTTT. Its protein is CASSALVLSNEKLFF.

The rearrangement uses TRBV28 and TRBJ2-7; no clear D gene. Trimming left V 5 bases short and J 3 bases short, with 8 bases between. This CDR3 is built from 12 residues. Germline-derived CDR1 and CDR2 are MDHEN and SYDVKM. In DNA form, the CDR3 reads TGTGCCAGCAGTGGGGAACACTACGAGCAGTACTTC. Translating it yields CASSGEHYEQYF.

V gene TRBV28 combines with J gene TRBJ2-7; D is unresolved. V lost 6 bases and J lost 4, with 7 bases in between. Germline assignment: CDR1 MDHEN and CDR2 SYDVKM. There are 11 residues in the CDR3. The CDR3 is CASSRNYEQYF. CDR3 bases: TGTGCCAGCAGCCGTAATTACGAGCAGTACTTC.